This T cell receptor beta chain was sequenced in a study of T-cell reconstitution after alpha-beta-depleted transplantation in children. Regarding the study as a whole: Surviving recipient T cells and thymic progenitors produced the high day-60 TCRbeta diversity seen in some patients. Counts and diversity of T cells one year after transplant came mostly from newly produced T cells. About two months after transplant, alpha-beta T cells reportedly came from several hundred expanded graft clones.

This sample's TCRbeta library carried unique molecular identifier barcodes. TCRdb called the PCR reads again in MiXCR, with one record for every CDR3 protein. The sample consists of just under 250,000 distinct CDR3 sequences, 25% of them appearing once. Between the trimmed V and J ends, which lost 8 bases and 1 base, there was a span of 16 bases. CDR1 is SQVTM, CDR2 ANQGSEA, per germline. This CDR3 is built from 14 residues. About this clonotype itself: The target antigen is unknown.

V gene TRBV29-1 combines with J gene TRBJ2-3; TRBD2 might be the D (5 bases). This material consisted of PBMCs, taken before TCRalphabeta/CD19-depleted stem cell transplant. The receptor's source is a girl aged 2 to 10 with Fanconi anemia, due to receive a stem cell transplant. CDR3 protein: CSSEPSGRTDTQYF. The CDR3 nucleotides are TGCAGCTCCGAGCCGAGCGGCCGCACAGATACGCAGTATTTT.